Given below is one TCR beta chain in context. This sample is drawn from a study of T cells in Graves' hyperthyroidism and ophthalmopathy. Germline CDR1 SGDLS, CDR2 YYNGEE. Trimming cost V 0 bases and J 5 bases; bases outside gene matches: 8. This CDR3 region has 17 residues. Amplification yielded TCR beta CDR3 regions, with RNA transcripts as the source. TCR CDR3 regions were first amplified by RT-PCR with HTBI primers. Each CDR3 protein gets one entry after TCRdb re-called the multiplex PCR reads with MiXCR. The table includes some 760,000 distinct CDR3 sequences, about 15% detected once. Source material: blood. The TCR originated in a woman aged 18-30 years with Graves' hyperthyroidism. V gene TRBV9 combines with J gene TRBJ2-5, with TRBD2 matching over 12 bases. CDR3 DNA: TGTGCCAGCAGCGTAGCTCCCCTAGCGGGAGGGCGGGAGACCCAGTACTTC. Its protein is CASSVAPLAGGRETQYF.